These T cell receptor beta chains were read from a single sample in a study of shared clonotypes between healthy human individuals. Data came from immunoSEQ multiplex PCR; TCRdb stores just in-frame clones and leaves some out. Here the sample spans roughly 570,000 clones, 95% to 98% being singletons. What was sequenced was naive CD8+ T cells sorted from blood. The receptors were gathered from a young man in good health. Both conserved end residues are part of each CDR3. A D gene is named only where the DNA matches it firmly. Clone size appears in some rows only: once, few, many, or a class for an expanded clone.

>TRBD2|once|TRBV9|TRBJ2-7
CASSVGGAGGLSYEQYF
TGTGCCAGCAGCGTAGGGGGAGCGGGAGGACTATCCTACGAGCAGTACTTC
>TRBD2|.|TRBV11-2|TRBJ2-1
CASSFPTSGRAREQFF
TGTGCCAGCAGCTTCCCGACTAGCGGGAGGGCCCGTGAGCAGTTCTTC
>.|.|TRBV10-3|TRBJ2-5
CAISESAKGTQYF
TGTGCCATCAGTGAGTCCGCTAAAGGAACCCAGTACTTC
>.|.|TRBV7-9|TRBJ2-1
CASSLAARANEQFF
TGTGCCAGCAGCTTAGCTGCACGGGCAAATGAGCAGTTCTTC
>.|.|TRBV28|TRBJ2-1
CASRVKGTYSPNEQFF
TGTGCCAGCAGGGTCAAAGGGACTTATTCGCCCAATGAGCAGTTCTTC
>.|.|TRBV5-4|TRBJ2-1
CASSQGGQGYNEQFF
TGTGCCAGCAGCCAGGGTGGGCAGGGGTACAATGAGCAGTTCTTC
>.|once|TRBV11-3|TRBJ2-2
CASSFSANTGELFF
TGTGCCAGCAGCTTTTCAGCGAACACCGGGGAGCTGTTTTTT
>TRBD1|.|TRBV10-2|TRBJ2-7
CASSETPGQGSNEQYF
TGCGCCAGCAGTGAGACACCGGGACAGGGATCCAACGAGCAGTACTTC
>.|.|TRBV7-8|TRBJ1-1
CASSPTMNTEAFF
TGTGCCAGCAGCCCGACCATGAACACTGAAGCTTTCTTT
>.|.|TRBV7-2|TRBJ2-3
CASSSFKLLLSTDTQYF
TGTGCCAGCAGCTCATTTAAATTACTCCTCTCCACAGATACGCAGTATTTT
>.|.|TRBV6-4|TRBJ2-2
CATSRTVNTGELFF
TGTGCCACCTCAAGGACTGTGAACACCGGGGAGCTGTTTTTT
>TRBD2|.|TRBV7-9|TRBJ2-2
CASSLEIAGGPPGELFF
TGTGCCAGCAGCTTGGAGATAGCGGGAGGGCCTCCCGGGGAGCTGTTTTTT
>TRBD2|.|TRBV29-1|TRBJ2-7
CSVVFPSGSDEQYF
TGCAGCGTTGTGTTTCCTAGCGGGAGCGACGAGCAGTACTTC
>.|.|TRBV6-6|TRBJ2-7
CASSYSQELDF
TGTGCCAGCAGTTATTCTCAAGAATTGGACTTC
>TRBD2|.|TRBV29-1|TRBJ2-7
CSVTSGRARGEQYF
TGCAGCGTAACTAGCGGGAGGGCCAGGGGCGAGCAGTACTTC
>.|.|TRBV27|TRBJ2-3
CASSFGLRGGQITDTQYF
TGTGCCAGCAGTTTTGGGCTTCGGGGTGGACAAATCACAGATACGCAGTATTTT
>.|.|TRBV27|TRBJ1-1
CASSFSGHMNTEAFF
TGTGCCAGCAGTTTTTCGGGACACATGAACACTGAAGCTTTCTTT
>TRBD2|.|TRBV10-2|TRBJ2-7
CASSERPPVVAGEYEQYF
TGCGCCAGCAGTGAGAGGCCGCCCGTCGTAGCGGGGGAATACGAGCAGTACTTC
>.|.|TRBV27|TRBJ2-1
CASSLSMINEQFF
TGTGCCAGCAGTTTATCGATGATCAATGAGCAGTTCTTC
>TRBD2|once|TRBV7-9|TRBJ2-1
CASSTVLAGDQFF
TGTGCCAGCAGCACCGTACTAGCGGGAGATCAGTTCTTC
>.|.|TRBV6-6|TRBJ1-5
CASSSGAAQHF
TGTGCCAGCAGTTCAGGGGCGGCCCAGCATTTT
>.|.|TRBV28|TRBJ2-7
CASSPGGEQYF
TGTGCCAGCAGTCCCGGCGGGGAGCAGTACTTC
>.|.|TRBV7-8|TRBJ2-4
CASSLGGDLLAKNIQYF
TGTGCCAGCAGCTTGGGTGGGGACCTACTAGCCAAAAACATTCAGTACTTC
>TRBD1|once|TRBV5-8|TRBJ1-2
CASSLWDSSSYGYTF
TGTGCCAGCAGCTTGTGGGACAGTTCATCCTATGGCTACACCTTC
>.|.|TRBV27|TRBJ2-7
CASSLKGNYEQYF
TGTGCCAGCAGTTTAAAGGGGAACTACGAGCAGTACTTC
>.|.|TRBV7-9|TRBJ1-1
CASSLDEAFF
TGTGCCAGCAGCTTAGATGAAGCTTTCTTT
>TRBD1|.|TRBV7-6|TRBJ1-3
CASARDRGYGNTIYF
TGTGCCAGCGCGCGGGACAGGGGATATGGAAACACCATATATTTT
>.|once|TRBV5-4|TRBJ2-5
CASSPLSEQETQYF
TGTGCCAGCAGCCCCTTATCAGAGCAAGAGACCCAGTACTTC
>TRBD2|.|TRBV30|TRBJ2-3
CAWSRASGRGDTQYF
TGTGCCTGGAGTCGAGCTAGCGGGAGAGGAGATACGCAGTATTTT
>TRBD2|.|TRBV4-1|TRBJ2-2
CASSSKGGGIAAGELFF
TGCGCCAGCAGCTCCAAGGGCGGGGGTATCGCCGCCGGGGAGCTGTTTTTT
>.|.|TRBV5-6|TRBJ2-1
CASTDIGGRRDNEQFF
TGTGCCAGCACCGACATAGGGGGTAGGAGGGACAATGAGCAGTTCTTC
>.|.|TRBV29-1|TRBJ2-1
CSVVLERTLTSLEQFF
TGCAGCGTTGTTCTAGAGAGAACCCTCACGAGTTTGGAGCAGTTCTTC
>TRBD1|.|TRBV2|TRBJ1-4
CASSEWLGQGARGEKLFF
TGTGCCAGCAGTGAATGGTTGGGACAGGGGGCGCGTGGGGAAAAACTGTTTTTT
>TRBD1|.|TRBV18|TRBJ1-5
CASSAGGASNQPQHF
TGTGCCAGCTCAGCAGGGGGCGCGAGCAATCAGCCCCAGCATTTT
>.|.|TRBV29-1|TRBJ2-7
CSATNGADEQYF
TGCAGCGCCACCAACGGGGCCGACGAGCAGTACTTC
>.|once|TRBV7-3|TRBJ1-5
CASGEVDLPYSNQPQHF
TGTGCCAGCGGAGAGGTGGATCTACCTTATAGCAATCAGCCCCAGCATTTT
>.|.|TRBV27|TRBJ2-7
CASSSQLGVTYEQYF
TGTGCCAGCAGTTCCCAGCTGGGAGTCACCTACGAGCAGTACTTC
>.|once|TRBV28|TRBJ1-1
CASSFRGSTEAFF
TGTGCCAGCAGTTTCCGGGGTAGCACTGAAGCTTTCTTT
>.|.|TRBV11-2|TRBJ2-7
CASSLGFDETYEQYF
TGTGCCAGCAGCTTAGGATTTGACGAGACCTACGAGCAGTACTTC
>.|.|TRBV28|TRBJ2-1
CASSFLTPYNEQFF
TGTGCCAGCAGTTTTTTGACACCCTACAATGAGCAGTTCTTC
>.|.|TRBV5-1|TRBJ2-4
CASSLEAGSRAKNIQYF
TGCGCCAGCAGCTTGGAAGCCGGGTCCAGAGCCAAAAACATTCAGTACTTC
>TRBD1|.|TRBV15|TRBJ2-7
CATSSGDRGEQYF
TGTGCCACCAGCAGTGGGGACAGGGGCGAGCAGTACTTC
>TRBD1|.|TRBV29-1|TRBJ1-2
CSATDREVGYTF
TGCAGCGCGACGGACAGGGAGGTTGGCTACACCTTC
>.|.|TRBV11-2|TRBJ2-7
CASSLRPAGVYEQYF
TGTGCCAGCAGCTTACGGCCGGCGGGCGTCTACGAGCAGTACTTC
>.|.|TRBV29-1|TRBJ2-7
CSARGGRRPYEQYF
TGCAGCGCCCGGGGCGGCAGGCGCCCCTACGAGCAGTACTTC
>TRBD1|.|TRBV5-1|TRBJ2-7
CASSLEPWTGVRYEQYF
TGCGCCAGCAGCTTAGAACCCTGGACAGGGGTTCGCTACGAGCAGTACTTC
>.|.|TRBV6-5|TRBJ2-1
CASLDRGHNEQFF
TGTGCCAGCCTCGATCGGGGCCACAATGAGCAGTTCTTC
>TRBD1|.|TRBV6-4|TRBJ2-1
CASSYTGGPYAYNEQFF
TGTGCCAGCAGTTACACAGGGGGCCCGTACGCCTACAATGAGCAGTTCTTC
>.|.|TRBV5-5|TRBJ1-5
CASSLEFVGQPQHF
TGTGCCAGCAGCCTTGAGTTTGTTGGCCAGCCCCAGCATTTT
>TRBD2|.|TRBV5-1|TRBJ2-1
CASSRSGRLYNEQFF
TGCGCCAGCAGCAGAAGCGGGAGGCTATACAATGAGCAGTTCTTC
>TRBD1|.|TRBV15|TRBJ1-3
CATSGDRTGNTIYF
TGTGCCACCAGCGGGGACAGAACTGGAAACACCATATATTTT
>TRBD1|.|TRBV18|TRBJ2-7
CASSFGTGTYEQYF
TGTGCCAGCTCATTCGGGACAGGAACCTACGAGCAGTACTTC
>.|.|TRBV5-6|TRBJ2-2
CASSLGQDLTGELFF
TGTGCCAGCAGCTTGGGCCAGGATCTCACCGGGGAGCTGTTTTTT
>.|.|TRBV10-2|TRBJ2-5
CASKPGSQGLETQYF
TGCGCCAGCAAACCTGGCAGTCAGGGCCTAGAGACCCAGTACTTC
>TRBD1|.|TRBV18|TRBJ2-7
CASSRTGGYEQYF
TGTGCCAGCTCACGGACAGGGGGATACGAGCAGTACTTC
>.|.|TRBV2|TRBJ2-7
CASRGPTAAREQYF
TGTGCCAGCAGGGGGCCTACCGCTGCGCGGGAGCAGTACTTC